The clone carrying this T cell receptor beta chain occurred many times. Antigen specificity is unknown. The junction differs from germline at one of its ends, possibly a read error. Investigators prepared the TCR beta libraries by applying iRepertoire HTBI primers and Arm-PCR of CDR3 regions. TCRdb used MiXCR to reprocess the multiplex PCR reads, holding one entry per CDR3 protein. The sample gives about 460,000 distinct CDR3 sequences, 14% of which show up once; approximately 19% is in the top ten. CDR1 is MDHEN, CDR2 SYDVKM, per germline. CDR3 length equals 16 residues. Time point of the sample: newly diagnosed GD, antithyroid drugs for less than 3 months. Isolated PBMC RNA provided the starting material for the TCR library. This sample was taken from a study of regulatory T cells in long-lasting Graves disease. Study-wide points: What was studied was peripheral blood only, and not thyroid tissue.

This sample was also put to use in a study of T cells in Graves' hyperthyroidism and ophthalmopathy. From that report: The blood repertoire included most of the expanded thyroid clonotypes above 0.001.

The receptor was derived from a woman aged 45-59 years with Graves disease. The specimen comprised peripheral blood mononuclear cells (PBMCs), sampled at new diagnosis, from a patient treated with antithyroid drugs. The chain recombines TRBV28 with TRBJ2-2, with TRBD1 matching over 7 bases. CDR3 coding DNA: TGTGCCAGCAGTTTGAGTCCGACAGGGAACGCCGGGGAGCTGTTTTTT. Protein: CASSLSPTGNAGELFF.